Only a few counts were recorded for the clone carrying this TCR beta chain. Germline CDR1 is MNHEY and CDR2 is SVGAGI. This CDR3 contains 15 residues. Trimming cost V 4 bases and J 0 bases; bases outside gene matches: 5. This entry is derived from a study of CD8 T cells in ankylosing spondylitis. MiXCR, applied by TCRdb to the 5' RACE reads, yields one record per CDR3 protein. The repertoire holds under 170,000 distinct CDR3 sequences, with around 45% as singletons. Sequences were obtained from synovial fluid, either unsorted or a sorted T cell fraction (not recorded which). The source is a male donor with ankylosing spondylitis. The chain employs TRBV6-5 and TRBJ2-5; TRBD1 matches at 7 bases. As DNA, the CDR3 is TGTGCCAGCAGTTGGGGACAGCCCAACCAAGAGACCCAGTACTTC. It codes for CASSWGQPNQETQYF.